This is a list of T cell receptor beta chains from one sample in a study of blood T cells in healthy people across ages. TCRdb redid the calling of the 5' RACE reads with MiXCR, one entry per CDR3 protein. Of 850,000 or so distinct CDR3 sequences in the sample, around 28% were seen once. The specimen was blood. The receptors here all came from a woman older than 75 in good health. CDR3s include the opening cysteine and the closing phenylalanine or tryptophan. D genes are given only for firm matches. Only part of the rows carry a size: once, few, many, or a class if the clone is expanded.

clone_size j_call d_call v_call cdr3_nt cdr3_aa
- TRBJ2-1 - TRBV12-3/TRBV12-4 TGTGCCAGCGTAAGAGATGAGCAGTTCTTC CASVRDEQFF
many TRBJ2-1 - TRBV20-1 TGCAGTGCCCCGACGGCTAGCTCCTACAATGAGCAGTTCTTC CSAPTASSYNEQFF
few TRBJ1-2 - TRBV2 TGTGCCAGCAGTGGGAGGGGGACACAAGGCTACACCTTC CASSGRGTQGYTF
once TRBJ2-1 - TRBV4-3 TGCGCCAGCAGCCAAGATGGGGCAGGGAGTGCGTACAATGAGCAGTTCTTC CASSQDGAGSAYNEQFF
many TRBJ1-2 - TRBV11-2 TGTGCCAGCAGCTTAGAGGTGGCAGGCTATGGCTACACCTTC CASSLEVAGYGYTF
many TRBJ2-3 - TRBV11-2 TGTGCCAGCAGCTCCTACGGGGCCGGCGCAGATACGCAGTATTTT CASSSYGAGADTQYF
many TRBJ1-5 - TRBV7-2 TGTGCCAGCAGCCCGGGTAGCAGTCCGAATCAGCCCCAGCATTTT CASSPGSSPNQPQHF
- TRBJ1-1 - TRBV20-1 TGCAGTGCTAGCCAAAAAAAGGGGGGGCTGGACACTGAAGCTTTCTTT CSASQKKGGLDTEAFF
many TRBJ2-3 - TRBV6-7 TGTGCCAGCACCCAGCTAGCGTCGTACACAGATACGCAGTATTTT CASTQLASYTDTQYF
few TRBJ2-5 - TRBV5-1 TGCGCCAGCAGCTCCCAGGGGAGGGAGGAGACCCAGTACTTC CASSSQGREETQYF
many TRBJ2-1 TRBD2 TRBV7-9 TGTGCCAGCAGCTCCCGGACTAGCGGGGTTTGGAATGAGCAGTTCTTC CASSSRTSGVWNEQFF
few TRBJ2-3 - TRBV10-3 TGTGCCATCAGCGATTCAACGTGGGAGGCAGATACGCAGTATTTT CAISDSTWEADTQYF
- TRBJ1-4 - TRBV12-3/TRBV12-4 TGTGCCAGCGCCGCCCAGGGCCCTTTCGAAAAACTGTTTTTT CASAAQGPFEKLFF
- TRBJ1-1 - TRBV28 TGTGCCAGCAGTTCAAGCATGGGGGCGGTCTCTAACACTGAAGCTTTCTTT CASSSSMGAVSNTEAFF
many TRBJ2-4 - TRBV21-1 TGTGCCAGCAGGCTAGCCAAAAACATTCAGTACTTC CASRLAKNIQYF
- TRBJ2-3 TRBD2 TRBV12-3/TRBV12-4 TGTGCCGGCAGCCTTGTGGGGGGGACAGATACGCAGTATTTT CAGSLVGGTDTQYF
many TRBJ2-5 - TRBV27 TGTGCCAGCAGTTTAACCCGAGGGGGGTGGGAGACCCAGTACTTC CASSLTRGGWETQYF
many TRBJ1-2 - TRBV10-3 TGTGCCATCAGTATAGACGGTAATGGCTACACCTTC CAISIDGNGYTF
many TRBJ2-7 TRBD1 TRBV5-1 TGCGCCAGCAGACCGGGACAGGGGGTTCCCTACGAGCAGTACTTC CASRPGQGVPYEQYF
many TRBJ1-1 - TRBV25-1 TGTGCCAGCAGTGTTTCGGGGCCCATGAACACTGAAGCTTTCTTT CASSVSGPMNTEAFF
- TRBJ1-5 - TRBV24-1 TGTGCCACCACTGGTCGCCCGGGGCCAGCCAGGAATCAGCCCCAGCATTTT CATTGRPGPARNQPQHF
once TRBJ2-5 TRBD1 TRBV18 TGTGCCAGCTCACCTCAGCGCGGACAGGGAGCTAGGGAGACCCAGTACTTC CASSPQRGQGARETQYF
many TRBJ1-4 - TRBV12-3/TRBV12-4 TGTGCCAGCAGTCCGGACGGATACTCCGGTAAACTGTTTTTT CASSPDGYSGKLFF
- TRBJ2-5 - TRBV20-1 TGCAGTGCTAGCACTGCTCCCGTGGAGACCCAGTACTTC CSASTAPVETQYF
- TRBJ2-7 TRBD2 TRBV20-1 TGCAGTGCTGATAGCGGGGGGACCACCTACGAGCAGTACTTC CSADSGGTTYEQYF
few TRBJ1-4 - TRBV6-1 TGTGCCAGCGTCCGAACTGCAACTAATGAAAAACTGTTTTTT CASVRTATNEKLFF
many TRBJ2-1 - TRBV12-3/TRBV12-4 TGTGCCAGCAGTCCGGGACTGGAACCCTACAATGAGCAGTTCTTC CASSPGLEPYNEQFF
- TRBJ2-7 TRBD2 TRBV4-3 TGCGCCAGCAGCCAAGATACCCCGGGAGGTGCCTACAATGAGCAGTACTTC CASSQDTPGGAYNEQYF
- TRBJ2-3 TRBD2 TRBV12-3/TRBV12-4 TGTGCCAGCAGTTCCCCGAGCGGGGGGGGCACAGATGTGGAGTATTTT CASSSPSGGGTDVEYF
many TRBJ2-3 - TRBV20-1 TGCAGTGCCACCATCCCCGCCGGCACAGATACGCAGTATTTT CSATIPAGTDTQYF
many TRBJ2-1 - TRBV2 TGTGCCAGCAGTGCGAACTACAATGAGCAGTTCTTC CASSANYNEQFF
- TRBJ2-7 - TRBV30 TGTGCCTGGAGTGTTTCCGGTGGGGGACGTTACGAGCAGTACTTC CAWSVSGGGRYEQYF
few TRBJ2-6 - TRBV5-1 TGCGCCAGCAGCGTTACGGGGGTGTTTTCTGGGGCCAACGTCCGGACTTTC CASSVTGVFSGANVRTF
few TRBJ1-1 - TRBV3-1 TGTGCCAGCAGCCCCCGAGGGAGTCAGGCCAAGAACACTGAAGCTTTCTTT CASSPRGSQAKNTEAFF
- TRBJ2-7 - TRBV20-1 TGCAGTGCGCTAGCTCAATACAGCTCCTACGAGCAGTACTTC CSALAQYSSYEQYF
many TRBJ1-2 TRBD1 TRBV7-2 TGTGCCAGCAGCGTGGGACAGGCCCTCGATGGCTACACCTTC CASSVGQALDGYTF
few TRBJ1-5 - TRBV5-1 TGCGCCAGCAGCCGGGAGTTTGGGAGCAATCAGCCCCAGCATTTT CASSREFGSNQPQHF
many TRBJ1-4 TRBD1 TRBV7-2 TGTGCCAGCAGCCCGGGACAGGGGGCATGGACTAATGAAAAACTGTTTTTT CASSPGQGAWTNEKLFF